This is a list of T cell receptor beta chains from one sample in a study of OX40 agonist ivuxolimab in advanced cancers. Sequencing was performed with immunoSEQ multiplex PCR; in TCRdb, only in-frame clones are kept and a portion is missing. The data contain about 27,000 clones, 88% of them seen just once; the ten biggest clones take up 22%. Source: CD4+ or CD8+ T cells sorted from blood, taken in a trial of the OX40 agonist ivuxolimab. The receptors here all came from an adult with an advanced solid tumor such as melanoma, head and neck, liver or kidney cancer. The CDR3 runs from the conserved cysteine through the conserved F or W.

TRBJ1-5 | 15 | TRBV28 | CASSIGGARGQPQHF
TRBJ2-1 | 12 | TRBV28 | CASSRTGNEQFF
TRBJ1-1 | 15 | TRBV28 | CASSLNQGWNTEAFF
TRBJ2-1 | 16 | TRBV6-1 | CASSEVLAGGHNEQFF
TRBJ2-7 | 13 | TRBV27 | CASSLGVRRGLYF
TRBJ1-5 | 16 | TRBV7-8 | CASSLARTNPNQPQHF
TRBJ2-5 | 15 | TRBV9 | CASSVGAGLQETQYF
TRBJ2-1 | 19 | TRBV11-2 | CASSSPGTSGRRSYNEQFF
TRBJ2-1 | 18 | TRBV4-2 | CASSQEMYQQSSYNEQFF
TRBJ1-2 | 15 | TRBV27 | CASSSPGQGIYGYTF
TRBJ2-1 | 16 | TRBV4-3 | CASSQDRGGLYNEQFF
TRBJ1-1 | 13 | TRBV19 | CASSPSIGTEAFF
TRBJ2-3 | 15 | TRBV5-1 | CASSSGQEHTDTQYF
TRBJ2-2 | 16 | TRBV7-9 | CASSLGQGAHTGELFF
TRBJ2-3 | 16 | TRBV6-5 | CASSYGIPGVERTQYF
TRBJ2-7 | 14 | TRBV4-3 | CASSQDNRPYEQYF
TRBJ2-7 | 12 | TRBV29-1 | CSVGPYLYEQYF
TRBJ2-1 | 15 | TRBV9 | CASSTSASGYNEQFF
TRBJ2-7 | 14 | TRBV27 | CASSLSGTSYEQYF
TRBJ2-1 | 17 | TRBV4-1 | CASSLIAVSGGAGEQFF
TRBJ1-2 | 13 | TRBV28 | CASSSTGGYGYTF
TRBJ2-1 | 15 | TRBV28 | CASSRTGSSYNEQFF
TRBJ1-5 | 15 | TRBV9 | CASSPGRGLDQPQHF
TRBJ2-1 | 19 | TRBV7-6 | CASSLDITGLAESYNEQFF
TRBJ2-1 | 14 | TRBV11-2 | CASSLDLVSDEQFF
TRBJ1-1 | 16 | TRBV7-6 | CASSFGTGELGTEAFF
TRBJ2-7 | 15 | TRBV14 | CASSQRTGANYEQYF
TRBJ1-2 | 15 | TRBV4-3 | CASSQDRGEVYGYTF
TRBJ1-3 | 13 | TRBV6-6 | CASSSLQGNTIYF
TRBJ2-1 | 16 | TRBV4-1 | CASSQDPGEEYNEQFF
TRBJ2-3 | 17 | TRBV19 | CASSIEPSGAPGDTQYF
TRBJ1-2 | 13 | TRBV27 | CASSRQRNYGYTF
TRBJ1-4 | 14 | TRBV27 | CASSFGATNEKLFF